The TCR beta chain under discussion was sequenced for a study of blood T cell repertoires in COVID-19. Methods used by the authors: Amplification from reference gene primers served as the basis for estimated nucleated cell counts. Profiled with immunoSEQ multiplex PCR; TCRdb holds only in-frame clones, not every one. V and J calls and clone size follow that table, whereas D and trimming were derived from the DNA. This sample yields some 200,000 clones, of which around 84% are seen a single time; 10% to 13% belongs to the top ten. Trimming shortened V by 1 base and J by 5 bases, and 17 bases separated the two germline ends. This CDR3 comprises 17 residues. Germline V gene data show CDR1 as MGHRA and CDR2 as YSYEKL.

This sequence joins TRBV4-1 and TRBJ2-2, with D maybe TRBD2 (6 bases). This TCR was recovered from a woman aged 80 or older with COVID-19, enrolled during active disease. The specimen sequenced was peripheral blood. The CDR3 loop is CASSQATGGSYTGELFF. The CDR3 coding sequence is TGCGCCAGCAGCCAAGCGACCGGGGGAAGTTATACCGGGGAGCTGTTTTTT.